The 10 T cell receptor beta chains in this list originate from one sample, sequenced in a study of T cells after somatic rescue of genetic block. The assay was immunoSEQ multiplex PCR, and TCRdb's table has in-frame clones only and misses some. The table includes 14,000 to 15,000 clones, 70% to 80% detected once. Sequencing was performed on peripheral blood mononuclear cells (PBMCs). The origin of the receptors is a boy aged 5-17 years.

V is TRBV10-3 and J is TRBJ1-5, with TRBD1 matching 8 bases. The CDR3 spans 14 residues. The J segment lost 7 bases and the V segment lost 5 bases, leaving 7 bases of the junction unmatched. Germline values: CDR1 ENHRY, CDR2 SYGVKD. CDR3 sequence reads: CAISSNTGGQPQHF. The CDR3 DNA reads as TGTGCCATCAGTTCGAATACAGGGGGGCAGCCCCAGCATTTT.

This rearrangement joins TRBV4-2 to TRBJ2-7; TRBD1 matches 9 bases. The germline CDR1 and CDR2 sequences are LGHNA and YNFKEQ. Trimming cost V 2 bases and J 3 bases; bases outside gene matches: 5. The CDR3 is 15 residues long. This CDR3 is CASSQPDRGGYEQYF. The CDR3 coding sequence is TGTGCCAGCAGCCAACCGGACAGGGGAGGCTACGAGCAGTACTTC.

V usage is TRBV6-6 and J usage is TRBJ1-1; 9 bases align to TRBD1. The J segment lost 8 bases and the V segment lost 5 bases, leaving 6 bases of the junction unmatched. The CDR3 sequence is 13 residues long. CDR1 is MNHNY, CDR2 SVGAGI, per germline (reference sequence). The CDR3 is CASSRRDRAEAFF. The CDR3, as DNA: TGTGCCAGCAGTCGCCGGGACAGGGCCGAAGCTTTCTTT.

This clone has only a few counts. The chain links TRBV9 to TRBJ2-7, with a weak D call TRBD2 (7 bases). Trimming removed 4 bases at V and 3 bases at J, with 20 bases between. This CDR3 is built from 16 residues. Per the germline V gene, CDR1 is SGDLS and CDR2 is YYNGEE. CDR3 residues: CASSLSGGIGYYEQYF. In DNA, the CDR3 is TGTGCCAGCAGCCTCTCGGGGGGCATAGGGTACTACGAGCAGTACTTC.

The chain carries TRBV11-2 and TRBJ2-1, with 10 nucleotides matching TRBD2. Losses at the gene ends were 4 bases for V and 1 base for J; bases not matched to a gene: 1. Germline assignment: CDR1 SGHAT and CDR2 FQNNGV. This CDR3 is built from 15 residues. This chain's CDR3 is CASSWGLASYNEQFF. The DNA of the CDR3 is TGTGCCAGCAGCTGGGGACTAGCGTCCTACAATGAGCAGTTCTTC.

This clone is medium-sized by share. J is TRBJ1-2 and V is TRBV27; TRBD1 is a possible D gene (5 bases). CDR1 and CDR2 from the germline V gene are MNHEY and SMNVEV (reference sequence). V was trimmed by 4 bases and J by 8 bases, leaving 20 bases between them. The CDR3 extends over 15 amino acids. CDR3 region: CASSSSSGRVGGYTF. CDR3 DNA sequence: TGTGCCAGCAGTTCGTCCTCGGGACGGGTGGGGGGCTACACCTTC.

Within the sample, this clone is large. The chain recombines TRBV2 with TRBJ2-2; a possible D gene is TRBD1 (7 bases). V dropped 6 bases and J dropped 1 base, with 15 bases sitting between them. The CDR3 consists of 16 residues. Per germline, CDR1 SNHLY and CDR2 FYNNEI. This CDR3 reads CASSILRGENTGELFF. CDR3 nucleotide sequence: TGTGCCAGCAGCATTCTCAGGGGGGAGAACACCGGGGAGCTGTTTTTT.

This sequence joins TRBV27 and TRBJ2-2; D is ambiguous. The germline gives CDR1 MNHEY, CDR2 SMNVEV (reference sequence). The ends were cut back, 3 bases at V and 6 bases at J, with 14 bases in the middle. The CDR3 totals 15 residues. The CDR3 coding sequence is TGTGCCAGCAGTTTTAATGGGGTTCCCCCCGGGGAGCTGTTTTTT. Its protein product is CASSFNGVPPGELFF.

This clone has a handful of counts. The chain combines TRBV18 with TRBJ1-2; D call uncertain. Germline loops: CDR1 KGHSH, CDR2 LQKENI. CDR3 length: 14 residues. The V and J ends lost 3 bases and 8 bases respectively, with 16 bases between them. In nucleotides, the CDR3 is TGTGCCAGCTCACCCTTAAGGGCCTCCGGGGGCTACACCTTC. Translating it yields CASSPLRASGGYTF.

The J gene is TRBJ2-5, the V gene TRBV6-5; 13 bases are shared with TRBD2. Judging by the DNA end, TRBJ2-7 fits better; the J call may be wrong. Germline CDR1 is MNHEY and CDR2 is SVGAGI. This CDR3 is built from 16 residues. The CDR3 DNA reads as TGTGCCAGCAGTTGGGGACTAGCGGGACCTATTTACGAGCAGTACTTC. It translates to CASSWGLAGPIYEQYF.